These 13 T cell receptor beta chains were all obtained from the same sample, sequenced in a study of shared clonotypes between healthy human individuals. Naive CD8 cells lacked CD45RO, underwent positive selection for CCR7 and left out terminally differentiated effector memory CD45RA+ cells. This table comes from immunoSEQ multiplex PCR, and its TCRdb copy is limited to in-frame clones, with some not included. The sample has 600,000 or so clones, around 95% seen once. Sequenced input: naive CD8+ T cells sorted from blood. These receptors were collected from a woman aged 25 to 39 in good health.

The chain couples TRBV5-6 to TRBJ2-5; 13 bases align to TRBD2. V was clipped by 3 bases and J by 5 bases; unmatched bases: 7. In germline, CDR1 is SGHDT, CDR2 YYEEEE. CDR3 length equals 16 residues. The CDR3 protein is CASSWGTSGIRETQYF. CDR3 DNA sequence: TGTGCCAGCAGCTGGGGGACTAGCGGGATCCGGGAGACCCAGTACTTC.

In its sample, this clone was seen a few times. This sequence joins TRBV5-8 and TRBJ2-7, with a possible D match to TRBD1 (5 bases). The ends were cut back, 4 bases at V and 7 bases at J, with 15 bases in the middle. The CDR3 is 13 residues long. Germline-derived CDR1 and CDR2 are SGHTS and YDEGEE. The CDR3 protein is CASSLHRNLEQYF. Written as DNA, the CDR3 is TGTGCCAGCAGCCTCCACAGGAATCTGGAGCAGTACTTC. The complete variable domain, with remaining parts taken from reference TRBV5-8 and TRBJ2-7, reads EAGVTQSPTHLIKTRGQQATLRCSPISGHTSVYWYQQALGLGLQFLLWYDEGEERNRGNFPPRFSGRQFPNYSSELNVNALELEDSALYLCASSLHRNLEQYFGPGTRLTVT.

V is TRBV11-2 and J is TRBJ1-1; D is ambiguous. The CDR3 spans 14 residues. Germline V lookup: CDR1 SGHAT, CDR2 FQNNGV. Deletions cut 4 bases from V and 2 bases from J, with 11 bases between. The CDR3 nucleotides read TGTGCCAGCAGCTCACCGGCCATTAACACTGAAGCTTTCTTT. It codes for CASSSPAINTEAFF.

CDR3 amino acids: CASSPNHRQGENEKLFF. CDR3 coding DNA: TGTGCCAGCAGTCCCAACCACCGACAGGGAGAGAATGAAAAACTGTTTTTT. V gene TRBV27 combines with J gene TRBJ1-4; 7 nucleotides match TRBD1. The length of the CDR3 is 17 residues. Germline V lookup: CDR1 MNHEY, CDR2 SMNVEV (reference sequence). The junction had 14 bases not matched to a gene; V was cut back by 5 bases and J by 5 bases.

The chain has TRBV4-1 and TRBJ2-7, with 7 bases matching TRBD1. The CDR3 has 15 residues. V gave up 2 bases and J gave up 0 bases; unmatched junction bases: 4. Per germline, CDR1 MGHRA and CDR2 YSYEKL. As DNA, the CDR3 is TGCGCCAGCAGCCAACCGGGACAGACCTCCTACGAGCAGTACTTC. Translated: CASSQPGQTSYEQYF.

This clone appeared a few times. The rearrangement joins TRBV9 to TRBJ2-2; perhaps TRBD2 as D (6 bases). Germline V gives CDR1 SGDLS, CDR2 YYNGEE. Trimming left V 4 bases short and J 2 bases short, with 12 bases between. The CDR3 is made up of 15 amino acids. The CDR3 bases are TGTGCCAGCAGCTTTGGAGGGGCAAACACCGGGGAGCTGTTTTTT. This codes for CASSFGGANTGELFF.

The CDR3: CASSLRTSGTYEQYF. The CDR3 coding sequence is TGTGCCAGCAGTTTACGGACTAGCGGGACCTACGAGCAGTACTTC. The chain carries TRBV27 and TRBJ2-7; 12 positions match TRBD2. The junction had 1 base not matched to a gene; V was cut back by 2 bases and J by 2 bases. The length of the CDR3 is 15 residues. The germline CDR1 and CDR2 sequences are MNHEY and SMNVEV (reference sequence).

J is TRBJ2-3 and V is TRBV27; D unresolved. The CDR3 runs 12 residues. V was clipped by 2 bases and J by 7 bases, with 7 bases between them. CDR1 is MNHEY and CDR2 is SMNVEV in the germline V gene (reference sequence). The CDR3 here is CASSLNGYTQYF. CDR3 sequence (DNA): TGTGCCAGCAGTTTAAACGGGTATACGCAGTATTTT.

The rearrangement uses TRBV27 and TRBJ2-1; maybe TRBD2 (6 bases). Trimming cost V 3 bases and J 6 bases, with 12 bases left between them. This CDR3 is 14 amino acids long. Germline CDR1 reads MNHEY; CDR2 reads SMNVEV (reference sequence). The CDR3 loop is CASSFPSAGNEQFF. Here the CDR3 DNA reads TGTGCCAGCAGTTTCCCTAGCGCAGGCAATGAGCAGTTCTTC.

CDR3 loop: CSAYDLYEQYF. CDR3 nucleotides: TGCAGTGCGTATGACTTATACGAGCAGTACTTC. The gene calls are TRBV20-1 and TRBJ2-5; D is uncertain. The tail of the sequence fits TRBJ2-7 better, so the J call may be wrong. Per germline, CDR1 DFQATT and CDR2 SNEGSKA (reference sequence). This CDR3 is built from 11 residues.

The genes are TRBV1 and TRBJ2-1; the table gives TRBD2 as D, unverified against the DNA. TRBV1 is deemed a pseudogene. The CDR3 runs 15 residues. CDR3 in DNA: TGCACCAGCAGCCAAGGGACTAGCGGGAGCCATGAGCAGTTCTTC. Translation: CTSSQGTSGSHEQFF.

This clone was counted between two and nine times. The chain uses TRBV6-1 and TRBJ1-1, with a weak D call TRBD1 (6 bases). CDR3 length: 14 residues. Germline assignment: CDR1 MNHNS and CDR2 SASEGT. V lost 2 bases to trimming and J lost 6 bases, with 13 bases between them. The CDR3 here is CASSELRGAAEAFF. The DNA for the CDR3 is TGTGCCAGCAGTGAATTGCGGGGGGCAGCTGAAGCTTTCTTT.

The table lists this clone with a few counts. The chain recombines TRBV15 with TRBJ2-7; TRBD2 matches at 9 bases. With 2 bases clipped from V and 4 bases from J, the junction kept 9 bases outside the gene matches. The V gene's germline CDR1 is LNHNV and CDR2 YYDKDF (reference sequence). CDR3 length equals 16 residues. CDR3 in amino acids: CATSRRPSGALYEQYF. The DNA of the CDR3 is TGTGCCACCAGCAGACGTCCTAGCGGGGCCTTATACGAGCAGTACTTC.